A selection of T cell receptor beta chains follows, all from one sample in a study of CD8 T cells in ankylosing spondylitis. TCRdb analysed the 5' RACE reads with MiXCR anew, one entry per CDR3 protein. The data contain about 540,000 distinct CDR3 sequences, about an eighth of them singletons. Sequenced sample: blood, either unsorted or a sorted T cell fraction (not recorded which). These receptors came from a male donor with ankylosing spondylitis. Both conserved end residues are part of each CDR3. A D gene is named only where the DNA matches it firmly. Size values are once, few and many counts, or a class for expanded clones, and some rows have none.

d_call clone_size j_call cdr3_length v_call cdr3_nt cdr3_aa
NA few TRBJ2-2 15 TRBV5-1 TGCGCCAGCAGCTTGTATCATGAAGACACCGGGGAGCTGTTTTTT CASSLYHEDTGELFF
NA NA TRBJ2-1 12 TRBV10-3 TGTGCCATCAGGGTCAACTACAATGAGCAGTTCTTC CAIRVNYNEQFF
NA NA TRBJ2-1 15 TRBV5-1 TGCGCCAGCAGCGCCAGCCAAAGCTCCTACAATGAGCAGTTCTTC CASSASQSSYNEQFF
NA NA TRBJ2-3 18 TRBV5-1 TGCGCCAGCAGCCTACGAAGCTCCCCTGCTATTAGCACAGATACGCAGTATTTT CASSLRSSPAISTDTQYF
NA NA TRBJ2-3 15 TRBV11-1 TGTGCCAGCAGCAGAGACCCAAGGAGCACAGATACGCAGTATTTT CASSRDPRSTDTQYF
TRBD2 few TRBJ2-1 17 TRBV7-2 TGTGCCAGCAGCTTATCCCAGCGGGACCAAACCTACAATGAGCAGTTCTTC CASSLSQRDQTYNEQFF
NA few TRBJ2-1 15 TRBV7-2 TGTGCCAGCTTACAGGTTCGAGCAACCTACAATGAGCAGTTCTTC CASLQVRATYNEQFF
TRBD1 NA TRBJ2-1 16 TRBV11-2 TGTGCCAGCAGCCCCACAGGGGCCATAGCAAACAATGAGCAGTTCTTC CASSPTGAIANNEQFF
TRBD1 few TRBJ1-2 15 TRBV20-1 TGCAGTGCCCAGAAGAACAGGGGGCATAGCTATGGCTACACCTTC CSAQKNRGHSYGYTF
TRBD2 NA TRBJ2-2 21 TRBV4-1 TGCGCCAGCAGCCGCGCAGGACACTTACTAGCGGGAGGCACGAACACCGGGGAGCTGTTTTTT CASSRAGHLLAGGTNTGELFF
TRBD2 few TRBJ2-1 14 TRBV12-3/TRBV12-4 TGTGCCAGCAGAAAGACTAGCGGGAGTTTTGAGCAGTTCTTC CASRKTSGSFEQFF
NA many TRBJ2-3 15 TRBV12-3/TRBV12-4 TGTGCCAGCAGTTTCCGGGACTCCTTTAAAGATACGCAGTATTTT CASSFRDSFKDTQYF
NA few TRBJ2-1 12 TRBV20-1 TGCAGTGCTAGACAGCCCGGGCGGGAGCAGTTCTTC CSARQPGREQFF
NA many TRBJ1-2 11 TRBV7-9 TGTGCCAGCAGCGGCGACGGTGGCTACACCTTC CASSGDGGYTF
TRBD1 NA TRBJ1-4 16 TRBV25-1 TGTGCCAGCAGTGATTCGAACCGGGGACAGGGATTAAAACTGTTTTTT CASSDSNRGQGLKLFF
NA many TRBJ2-7 14 TRBV28 TGTGCCAGCACGCTGGGGGGGCTTGGGTACGAGCAGTACTTC CASTLGGLGYEQYF
NA NA TRBJ2-7 12 TRBV24-1 TGTGCCACCAGCCCGGACGGCTACGAGCAGTACTTC CATSPDGYEQYF
TRBD2 few TRBJ2-1 16 TRBV3-1 TGTGCCAGCAGCCATTTCCGGCGGGAGCTACCAAATGAGCAGTTCTTC CASSHFRRELPNEQFF
NA few TRBJ2-1 14 TRBV24-1 TGTGCCACCAGTCACCCGGAGTCCCCCAACTCCCCGTTCTTC CATSHPESPNSPFF
NA NA TRBJ2-2 16 TRBV3-1 TGTGCCAGCAGCCAATTCCGGGACTCGAACACCGGGGAGCTGTTTTTT CASSQFRDSNTGELFF
NA few TRBJ2-3 13 TRBV20-1 TGCAGTGCTAGCCGTCCTAGCACAAATACGCAGTATTTT CSASRPSTNTQYF
TRBD1 few TRBJ1-3 14 TRBV10-3 TGTGCCATCAGTGCCGGACAGGAGGTTTACACCATATATTTT CAISAGQEVYTIYF
NA few TRBJ1-5 14 TRBV6-2/TRBV6-3 TGTGCCAGCATTGACAGGCGTAGCAATCAGCCCCAGCATTTT CASIDRRSNQPQHF
NA NA TRBJ1-2 14 TRBV20-1 TGCAGTGCTAGAGATGCCTCGGGGGGGTATGGCTACACCTTC CSARDASGGYGYTF
NA many TRBJ1-5 16 TRBV4-1 TGCGCCAGCAGCCCACGAGGGGCTTGGGTCAATCAGCCCCAGCATTTT CASSPRGAWVNQPQHF
NA few TRBJ2-3 13 TRBV7-2 TGTGCCAGCAGCTTGAACAGGTTAGATACGCAGTATTTT CASSLNRLDTQYF
NA NA TRBJ2-3 16 TRBV20-1 TGCAGTGCTAGAGATAGGCAGACAGCCATCACAGATACGCAGTATTTT CSARDRQTAITDTQYF
NA NA TRBJ2-7 13 TRBV7-2 TGTGCCAGCAGCTTAACCAGCCCCTACGAGCAGTACTTC CASSLTSPYEQYF
NA few TRBJ2-5 14 TRBV15 TGTGCCACCAGCAGAGTTAGTAGCCAAGAGACCCAGTACTTC CATSRVSSQETQYF
TRBD2 NA TRBJ2-3 19 TRBV5-4 TGTGCCAGCAGCTTATATGGGGTAGCGGGAGGGCCCTCGACAGATACGCAGTATTTT CASSLYGVAGGPSTDTQYF
NA NA TRBJ1-2 13 TRBV20-1 TGCAGTGCTAGAGTGGGGGGCGCGGTTGGCTACACCTTC CSARVGGAVGYTF
TRBD1 NA TRBJ1-2 12 TRBV29-1 TGCAGCCTGGGACAGGGGGTTGATGGCTACACCTTC CSLGQGVDGYTF
NA few TRBJ2-2 14 TRBV2 TGTGCCAGCAGGAAGACAAGTAACACCGGGGAGCTGTTTTTT CASRKTSNTGELFF
TRBD2 NA TRBJ2-3 19 TRBV3-1 TGTGCCAGCAGCCAAGGTCCGGGACTAGCGGGAGGATACACAGATACGCAGTATTTT CASSQGPGLAGGYTDTQYF
NA NA TRBJ1-5 14 TRBV20-1 TGCAGTGCTCGATACAGGTTGGGCAATCAGCCCCAGCATTTT CSARYRLGNQPQHF
TRBD1 NA TRBJ1-1 12 TRBV19 TGTGCCAGTAACAATAGACAGGGTGAAGCTTTCTTT CASNNRQGEAFF
NA NA TRBJ1-1 14 TRBV18 TGTGCCAGCTCAGCGGACGGGCTGGGGACTGAAGCTTTCTTT CASSADGLGTEAFF
NA NA TRBJ1-5 13 TRBV20-1 TGCAGTGCTGGGGACCGTGGGTCGGGGCCCCAGCATTTT CSAGDRGSGPQHF
NA NA TRBJ2-1 15 TRBV25-1 TGTGCCAGCAGCGCGACAGGCGACGGGACATATGAGCAGCTCTTC CASSATGDGTYEQLF
NA NA TRBJ1-1 14 TRBV12-3/TRBV12-4 TGTGCCAGCAGCCGGGACCGGTTAACTACCGAAGCTTTCTTT CASSRDRLTTEAFF
TRBD1 few TRBJ1-1 14 TRBV5-6 TGTGCCAGCAGCCAGACAGGGGGATGGAGCTACGCTTTCTTT CASSQTGGWSYAFF
TRBD2 few TRBJ2-5 12 TRBV20-1 TGCAGTGCCCGTAGCGGGAGAGAGACCCAGTACTTC CSARSGRETQYF
NA NA TRBJ1-4 15 TRBV7-8 TGTGCCAGCAGCCGACCGATGGGGGGCAATGAAAAACTGTTTTTT CASSRPMGGNEKLFF
NA NA TRBJ2-1 15 TRBV6-1 TGTGCCAGCAGTGAAGACAGGAGCTCCTACAATGAGCAGTTCTTC CASSEDRSSYNEQFF
NA few TRBJ2-2 16 TRBV7-2 TGTGCCAGCAGCTCTAACCCGGGAGTGGACACCGGGGAGCTGTTTTTT CASSSNPGVDTGELFF
NA few TRBJ2-1 13 TRBV9 TGTGCCAGCAGCGTAGTGCCTTCAAGTGAGCAGTTCTTC CASSVVPSSEQFF
NA few TRBJ1-1 12 TRBV6-1 TGTGCCAGCAGCGGCATCGGGACTGAAGCTTTCTTT CASSGIGTEAFF
NA many TRBJ2-5 14 TRBV2 TGTGCCAGCAGTGAAGGGCTAGCCGCAGAGACCCAGTACTTC CASSEGLAAETQYF
NA NA TRBJ1-2 14 TRBV12-3/TRBV12-4 TGTGCCAGCAGCCTCGGGGGGCGGTTCGATGGCTACACCTTC CASSLGGRFDGYTF
NA NA TRBJ2-2 16 TRBV5-1 TGCGCCAGCAGCCTACAGGGTGATCGGAACACCGGGGAGCTGTTTTTT CASSLQGDRNTGELFF
NA NA TRBJ1-6 15 TRBV28 TGTGCCAGCGCCGTCACATCCGGGGGGGCAGCGGCCCTCCACTTT CASAVTSGGAAALHF
NA many TRBJ2-7 15 TRBV10-3 TGTGCCATCAGTGAGCCACCCTCGGGTGACTACGAGCAGTACTTC CAISEPPSGDYEQYF
NA NA TRBJ2-2 15 TRBV20-1 TGCAGTGCCCCCGAGACGGGAGCGGCCCACGGGGAGCTGTTTTTT CSAPETGAAHGELFF
NA NA TRBJ2-3 13 TRBV7-2 TGTGCCAGCAGCCCGTACAATTCGGATACGCAGTATTTT CASSPYNSDTQYF
TRBD2 few TRBJ2-1 15 TRBV2 TGTGCCAGCAGTGTCGCTAGCGGGACCGACAATGAGCAGTTCTTC CASSVASGTDNEQFF
TRBD2 few TRBJ2-5 16 TRBV5-6 TGTGCCAGCAGCTACACCCAAAGACTAGCCTGGGAGACCCAGTACTTC CASSYTQRLAWETQYF
NA NA TRBJ2-1 16 TRBV20-1 TGCAGTGCTAGAGGTCGGATTAGCGGCCCCTCGGGAGAGCAGTTCTTC CSARGRISGPSGEQFF
TRBD1 NA TRBJ1-5 16 TRBV5-5 TGTGCCAGCAGCCTCTGGGACAGGGGGGAAAATCAGCCCCAGCATTTT CASSLWDRGENQPQHF
TRBD1 NA TRBJ2-5 15 TRBV11-2 TGTGCCAGCAGCCCCCGGGACAGACACCAAGAGACCCAGTACTTC CASSPRDRHQETQYF
NA many TRBJ2-1 16 TRBV5-4 TGTGCCAGCAGCTTGAGCAGGGTGCGCTCCTACAATGAGCAGTTCTTC CASSLSRVRSYNEQFF